Listed below are T cell receptor beta chains from one sample, sequenced in a study of CD8+ T cells in alopecia areata. Using immunoSEQ multiplex PCR, the repertoire was profiled, and TCRdb retains in-frame clones only, with some absent. The sample comprises roughly 150,000 clones, about 51% of which are singletons, and roughly 19% rests with the top ten. The input for sequencing was CD8+ T cells sorted from blood, taken at week 0. These TCRs come from a human donor with alopecia areata. Both conserved end residues are part of each CDR3. The D gene is left open where the match is weak. Clone size appears in some rows only: once, few, many, or a class for an expanded clone.

>TRBJ2-2|NA|NA|TRBV5-6
CASRKPGLPGELFF
TGTGCCAGCAGAAAACCGGGACTCCCCGGGGAGCTGTTTTTT
>TRBJ1-6|NA|NA|TRBV30
CAWSGSSYNSPLHF
TGTGCCTGGAGTGGGAGCTCCTATAATTCACCCCTCCACTTT
>TRBJ1-2|NA|NA|TRBV7-9
CASSPQGRPANYGYTF
TGTGCCAGCAGCCCCCAAGGGCGGCCGGCTAACTATGGCTACACCTTC
>TRBJ1-2|NA|NA|TRBV9
CASSPWSESYGYTF
TGTGCCAGCAGCCCCTGGAGCGAATCATATGGCTACACCTTC
>TRBJ1-2|few|NA|TRBV5-1
CASSLGSYGYTF
TGCGCCAGCAGCTTGGGGAGCTATGGCTACACCTTC
>TRBJ2-7|few|TRBD2|TRBV4-3
CASSQDLAGPYEQYF
TGCGCCAGCAGCCAAGATTTAGCGGGGCCCTACGAGCAGTACTTC
>TRBJ1-2|few|NA|TRBV16
CASSQSTGDYGYTF
TGTGCCAGCAGCCAATCGACAGGCGACTATGGCTACACCTTC
>TRBJ2-7|NA|TRBD2|TRBV13
CASSLVSGVPYEQYF
TGTGCCAGCAGCTTAGTCAGCGGGGTTCCCTACGAGCAGTACTTC
>TRBJ2-7|NA|NA|TRBV27
CASSLGVEQYF
TGTGCCAGCAGTTTAGGCGTCGAGCAGTACTTC
>TRBJ1-6|few|TRBD1|TRBV4-3
CASSQGTGNNSPLHF
TGCGCCAGCAGCCAAGGGACAGGGAATAATTCACCCCTCCACTTT
>TRBJ2-7|many|NA|TRBV4-2
CASSLVPRDEQYF
TGTGCCAGCAGCTTGGTCCCGAGGGACGAGCAGTACTTC
>TRBJ1-2|NA|TRBD1|TRBV29-1
CSVEMVGQGYYGYTF
TGCAGCGTTGAGATGGTGGGACAGGGGTACTATGGCTACACCTTC
>TRBJ2-2|NA|NA|TRBV19
CASRPRGGELFF
TGTGCCAGTAGGCCAAGGGGTGGGGAGCTGTTTTTT
>TRBJ1-1|NA|NA|TRBV11-2
CASSLSKNTEAFF
TGTGCCAGCAGCTTGTCAAAGAACACTGAAGCTTTCTTT
>TRBJ2-7|few|NA|TRBV30
CAWSAGPLDEQYF
TGTGCCTGGAGCGCCGGGCCCTTGGACGAGCAGTACTTC
>TRBJ1-5|NA|NA|TRBV29-1
CSVIEGNQPQHF
TGCAGCGTTATAGAGGGAAATCAGCCCCAGCATTTT
>TRBJ2-5|NA|TRBD2|TRBV27
CASSLSGGFQETQYF
TGTGCCAGCAGCCTCAGCGGGGGGTTCCAAGAGACCCAGTACTTC
>TRBJ1-1|few|TRBD1|TRBV29-1
CSVRQGAAEAFF
TGCAGCGTTCGGCAGGGGGCAGCTGAAGCTTTCTTT
>TRBJ1-5|NA|NA|TRBV7-6
CASSLGSAGNQPQHF
TGTGCCAGCAGCTTAGGCTCTGCCGGCAATCAGCCCCAGCATTTT
>TRBJ1-2|NA|NA|TRBV13
CASSSGRAANYGYTF
TGTGCCAGCAGCTCAGGAAGGGCCGCTAACTATGGCTACACCTTC
>TRBJ2-4|NA|TRBD1|TRBV28
CASSLTATGSDIQYF
TGTGCCAGCAGTTTAACTGCGACAGGGAGTGACATTCAGTACTTC
>TRBJ1-4|few|NA|TRBV29-1
CSVLLGGHNEKLFF
TGCAGCGTCCTCTTGGGGGGCCATAATGAAAAACTGTTTTTT
>TRBJ1-2|NA|TRBD1|TRBV9
CASSVSGTGSGDGYTF
TGTGCCAGCAGCGTATCCGGGACAGGCTCGGGAGATGGCTACACCTTC
>TRBJ2-7|NA|TRBD2|TRBV7-9
CASSPISGRGAYEQYF
TGTGCCAGCAGCCCAATTTCTGGGCGGGGGGCCTACGAGCAGTACTTC
>TRBJ2-7|NA|TRBD2|TRBV29-1
CSVEEGGNEQYF
TGCAGCGTTGAAGAGGGGGGGAACGAGCAGTACTTC
>TRBJ2-2|NA|TRBD1|TRBV27
CACRDRLTGELFF
TGTGCCTGTCGGGACAGGTTAACCGGGGAGCTGTTTTTT
>TRBJ2-1|NA|TRBD2|TRBV5-6
CASSLNGRASEQFF
TGTGCCAGCAGCTTGAACGGGAGGGCGAGTGAGCAGTTCTTC
>TRBJ2-1|NA|NA|TRBV4-3
CASTPNEGGPSNEQFF
TGCGCCAGCACCCCTAACGAGGGGGGGCCATCTAATGAGCAGTTCTTC
>TRBJ1-5|NA|NA|TRBV4-3
CASSQNQGSSQPQHF
TGCGCCAGCAGCCAAAATCAGGGTTCCTCTCAGCCCCAGCATTTT
>TRBJ1-2|NA|TRBD1|TRBV29-1
CSARQGGNYGYTF
TGCAGCGCCCGACAGGGTGGCAACTATGGCTACACCTTC
>TRBJ2-3|few|NA|TRBV9
CASSVAEDTQYF
TGTGCCAGCAGCGTAGCGGAAGATACGCAGTATTTT
>TRBJ1-1|few|TRBD1|TRBV29-1
CSVRGGGGEAFF
TGCAGCGTGCGAGGGGGCGGGGGTGAAGCTTTCTTT
>TRBJ2-7|once|NA|TRBV7-9
CASSLNREYEQYF
TGTGCCAGCAGCTTAAACAGGGAATACGAGCAGTACTTC
>TRBJ2-2|NA|NA|TRBV29-1
CSVDKEGRAGELFF
TGCAGCGTCGACAAAGAGGGACGGGCTGGGGAGCTGTTTTTT
>TRBJ2-2|NA|TRBD1|TRBV5-4
CASSPRQGAYAGELFF
TGTGCCAGCAGTCCAAGACAGGGGGCCTACGCCGGGGAGCTGTTTTTT
>TRBJ1-2|few|TRBD1|TRBV7-8
CASSLEEGAGDYGYTF
TGTGCCAGCAGCTTAGAAGAGGGGGCTGGGGACTATGGCTACACCTTC
>TRBJ2-7|few|TRBD1|TRBV14
CASSQVGQGYEQYF
TGTGCCAGCAGCCAAGTTGGACAGGGCTACGAGCAGTACTTC
>TRBJ2-7|NA|NA|TRBV5-1
CASSTSGTYEQYF
TGCGCCAGCAGCACCTCGGGAACCTACGAGCAGTACTTC
>TRBJ1-1|NA|NA|TRBV13
CASSFHDTENTEAFF
TGTGCCAGCAGCTTCCATGACACAGAGAACACTGAAGCTTTCTTT
>TRBJ1-2|NA|TRBD1|TRBV6-6
CASSPRTGMGGYTF
TGTGCCAGCAGTCCTCGGACAGGGATGGGAGGCTACACCTTC
>TRBJ1-2|few|NA|TRBV4-1
CASSQEGFYGYTF
TGCGCCAGCAGCCAAGAGGGTTTCTATGGCTACACCTTC
>TRBJ1-2|NA|NA|TRBV14
CASSRGLGYTF
TGTGCCAGCAGCCGAGGGCTTGGCTACACCTTC